The 4 T cell receptor beta chains presented below share a single source sample, sequenced in a study of CD8+CD57+ T cells in acquired aplastic anemia. Genomic DNA acted as the template from which TCR beta VDJ combination and CDR3 sequence profiling were carried out. TCRdb analysed the reads with MiXCR anew, one entry per CDR3 protein. Here the sample spans hundreds of thousands of distinct CDR3 sequences, just under 70% being singletons. Material for sequencing was sorted CD4+, CD8+, or CD8+CD57+ T cells (not recorded which) from PBMCs. These TCRs come from a human donor in good health, serving as a control.

The V gene is TRBV9, the J gene TRBJ1-5; D might be TRBD1 (5 bases). From germline, CDR1 is SGDLS and CDR2 YYNGEE. Trimming cost V 5 bases and J 10 bases, with 22 bases left between them. CDR3 length: 15 amino acids. The CDR3 here is CASSLTQGPGEPQHF. The CDR3 DNA follows: TGTGCCAGCAGTTTGACGCAGGGCCCTGGCGAACCCCAGCATTTT.

Concerning this clonotype: Compared with germline, one end of the junction differs, possibly owing to a read error. The rearrangement uses TRBV7-9 and TRBJ2-1, with 7 bases fitting TRBD1. The CDR3 contains 13 residues. Germline CDR1 is SEHNR and CDR2 is FQNEAQ (reference sequence). The CDR3, as DNA: TGTGCCAGCAGCGTGGGACAGAGTACCGATCAAGTCTTC. It yields the protein CASSVGQSTDQVF.

This chain connects TRBV29-1 to TRBJ1-2; possibly TRBD1 for D (6 bases). The germline V and J ends were trimmed by 6 bases and 0 bases, with 11 bases remaining between them. The CDR3 length is 13 residues. Germline V CDR1 and CDR2: SQVTM, ANQGSEA. As DNA, the CDR3 is TGCAGCGTCGGAGACAGGACTAACTATGGCTACACCTTC. Protein: CSVGDRTNYGYTF.

This chain links TRBV19 with TRBJ2-1; 11 bases match TRBD1. This CDR3 is built from 15 residues. Losses at the gene ends were 4 bases for V and 10 bases for J; bases not matched to a gene: 9. From germline, CDR1 is LNHDA and CDR2 SQIVND (reference sequence). CDR3: CASSTRGQGVEEQFF. In DNA form, the CDR3 reads TGTGCCAGTAGTACAAGGGGACAGGGGGTGGAAGAGCAGTTCTTC.